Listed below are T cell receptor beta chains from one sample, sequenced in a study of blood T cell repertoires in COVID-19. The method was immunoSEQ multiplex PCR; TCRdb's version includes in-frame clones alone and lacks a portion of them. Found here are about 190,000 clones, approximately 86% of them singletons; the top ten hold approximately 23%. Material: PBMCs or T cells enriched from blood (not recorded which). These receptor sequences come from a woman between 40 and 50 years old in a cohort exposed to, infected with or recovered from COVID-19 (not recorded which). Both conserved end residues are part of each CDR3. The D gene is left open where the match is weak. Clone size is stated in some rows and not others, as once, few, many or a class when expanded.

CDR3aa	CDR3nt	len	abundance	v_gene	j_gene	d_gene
CASSPGGLCF	TGTGCCAGCAGCCCTGGGGGACTTTGCTTC	10	NA	TRBV11-2	TRBJ1-2	NA
CASSPGSAAEAFF	TGTGCCAGCAGCCCGGGGTCCGCAGCTGAAGCTTTCTTT	13	NA	TRBV6-5	TRBJ1-1	NA
CASSLGQGGEKLFF	TGTGCCAGCAGTTTGGGACAGGGAGGAGAAAAACTGTTTTTT	14	NA	TRBV28	TRBJ1-4	TRBD1
CASPAGGDTDTQYF	TGTGCCTCCCCCGCGGGAGGAGACACAGATACGCAGTATTTT	14	NA	TRBV30	TRBJ2-3	TRBD2
CASGRDLSNYGYTF	TGTGCCAGCGGGCGAGATCTCAGTAACTATGGCTACACCTTC	14	NA	TRBV2	TRBJ1-2	NA
CATEDTMSYEQYF	TGTGCCACCGAAGACACCATGTCCTACGAGCAGTACTTC	13	many	TRBV6-5	TRBJ2-7	NA
CASSRLAGDPYQETQYF	TGTGCCAGCAGTAGACTAGCGGGGGACCCGTACCAAGAGACCCAGTACTTC	17	NA	TRBV28	TRBJ2-5	TRBD2
CASSLSLAEQFF	TGTGCCAGCAGTTTGTCGCTAGCTGAGCAGTTCTTC	12	NA	TRBV12-3/TRBV12-4	TRBJ2-1	NA
CASSEPYGRDSIFF	TGTGCCAGCAGTGAACCGTACGGCAGGGATTCCATCTTCTTC	14	NA	TRBV2	TRBJ2-7	NA
CASSQDPEGFVNTIYF	TGTGCCAGCAGCCAAGATCCGGAGGGCTTTGTAAACACCATATATTTT	16	few	TRBV3-1/TRBV3-2	TRBJ1-3	NA
CASSLNTRVYYEQYF	TGCGCCAGCAGCCTAAATACGCGGGTTTACTACGAGCAGTACTTC	15	few	TRBV4-1	TRBJ2-7	NA
CASSRTDRGRRASGRIDEQFF	TGTGCCAGCAGCCGGACAGACAGGGGGCGGAGGGCTAGCGGGAGAATCGATGAGCAGTTCTTC	21	NA	TRBV4-2	TRBJ2-1	NA
CASSSFLLGFRTGSTEAFF	TGTGCCAGCAGCAGTTTCTTGCTGGGCTTCCGAACCGGCAGCACTGAAGCTTTCTTT	19	NA	TRBV28	TRBJ1-1	NA
CASSIITAGKETQYF	TGTGCCAGCTCCATAATAACGGCGGGGAAAGAGACCCAGTACTTC	15	NA	TRBV11-2	TRBJ2-5	NA
CASSHTGAEAFF	TGCGCCAGCAGCCACACCGGGGCTGAAGCTTTCTTT	12	NA	TRBV4-1	TRBJ1-1	NA
CASSRDKENSPLHF	TGTGCCAGCAGCAGGGACAAGGAGAATTCACCCCTCCACTTT	14	few	TRBV6-2/TRBV6-3	TRBJ1-6	NA
CASSLGRNTEAFF	TGTGCCAGCAGTTTAGGTCGGAACACTGAAGCTTTCTTT	13	NA	TRBV12-3/TRBV12-4	TRBJ1-1	NA
CASSAGPPEAFF	TGTGCCAGTAGCGCGGGTCCGCCTGAAGCTTTCTTT	12	NA	TRBV19	TRBJ1-1	NA
CASSSTIAGGQETQYF	TGTGCCAGCAGTTCCACGATAGCGGGGGGGCAAGAGACCCAGTACTTC	16	NA	TRBV6-5	TRBJ2-5	TRBD2
CASSLSSGRVEQFF	TGCGCCAGCAGCTTGTCTAGCGGGAGGGTTGAGCAGTTCTTC	14	NA	TRBV5-1	TRBJ2-1	TRBD2
CASSFTTRGGTEAFF	TGTGCCAGCAGCTTCACGACAAGGGGTGGTACTGAAGCTTTCTTT	15	NA	TRBV11-2	TRBJ1-1	NA
CASLTGTGELFF	TGTGCCAGCCTCACAGGGACCGGGGAGCTGTTTTTT	12	NA	TRBV5-4	TRBJ2-2	NA
CASSPGTGGVYGYTF	TGTGCCAGCAGCCCGGGGACAGGGGGCGTCTATGGCTACACCTTC	15	NA	TRBV7-2	TRBJ1-2	TRBD1
CASSLDPGSGNTIYF	TGTGCCAGCAGCTTGGACCCTGGGAGTGGAAACACCATATATTTT	15	NA	TRBV11-2	TRBJ1-3	NA
CASSEGLLRQYRNSPLHF	TGTGCCAGCAGTGAAGGGTTACTGAGACAGTATAGGAATTCACCCCTCCACTTT	18	many	TRBV6-1	TRBJ1-6	NA
CASSLAQREFTGELFF	TGTGCCAGCAGCTTAGCCCAGCGGGAGTTCACCGGGGAGCTGTTTTTT	16	NA	TRBV7-9	TRBJ2-2	TRBD2
CASSLGLAGGREQYF	TGTGCCAGCAGCTTAGGACTAGCGGGAGGAAGGGAGCAGTACTTC	15	NA	TRBV13	TRBJ2-7	TRBD2
CSVENRGGPTDTQYF	TGCAGCGTTGAAAACCGCGGGGGGCCCACAGATACGCAGTATTTT	15	NA	TRBV29-1	TRBJ2-3	TRBD2
CASSFGPHEQYF	TGTGCCAGCAGTTTCGGTCCCCACGAGCAGTACTTC	12	NA	TRBV27	TRBJ2-7	NA
CASSLEFGQSYEQYF	TGTGCCAGCAGCTTAGAGTTTGGCCAGTCCTACGAGCAGTACTTC	15	NA	TRBV11-2	TRBJ2-7	NA
CASRQTGLIYEQYF	TGTGCCAGCAGACAGACAGGGCTGATCTACGAGCAGTACTTC	14	NA	TRBV2	TRBJ2-7	TRBD1
CASSQHSGRATDTQYF	TGCGCCAGCAGCCAGCATAGCGGGAGGGCGACAGATACGCAGTATTTT	16	NA	TRBV4-3	TRBJ2-3	TRBD2
CASSQRQGLDTDTQYF	TGTGCCAGCAGCCAACGACAGGGACTAGACACAGATACGCAGTATTTT	16	NA	TRBV14	TRBJ2-3	NA
CASSVPNSNQPQHF	TGTGCCAGCAGCGTGCCTAATAGCAATCAGCCCCAGCATTTT	14	NA	TRBV6-5	TRBJ1-5	NA
CASSPSGAPYNEQFF	TGTGCCAGCAGCCCCAGCGGGGCACCCTACAATGAGCAGTTCTTC	15	NA	TRBV5-4	TRBJ2-1	TRBD2
CASSDSGALSPLHF	TGTGCCAGCAGTGATTCAGGGGCTCTCTCACCCCTCCACTTT	14	NA	TRBV6-1	TRBJ1-6	NA
CASSRTRGVRETQYF	TGTGCCAGCTCCCGAACCCGGGGGGTGAGAGAGACCCAGTACTTC	15	NA	TRBV6-5	TRBJ2-5	TRBD2
CASRGQGNTEAFF	TGTGCCAGCAGGGGACAGGGTAACACTGAAGCTTTCTTT	13	NA	TRBV25-1	TRBJ1-1	TRBD1
CASSLAFPAGNEQFF	TGTGCCAGCAGCTTAGCCTTTCCCGCCGGCAATGAGCAGTTCTTC	15	NA	TRBV11-2	TRBJ2-1	NA
CASRQGESQPQHF	TGTGCCAGCAGGCAGGGGGAAAGTCAGCCCCAGCATTTT	13	once	TRBV2	TRBJ1-5	TRBD1
CASSKEAGTGNHSPLHF	TGTGCCAGCAGCAAAGAAGCCGGGACAGGGAATCATTCACCCCTCCACTTT	17	NA	TRBV21-1	TRBJ1-6	NA
CASRRTSGGHPDTQYF	TGTGCCAGCAGGCGGACTAGCGGAGGCCATCCCGATACGCAGTATTTT	16	NA	TRBV14	TRBJ2-3	TRBD2